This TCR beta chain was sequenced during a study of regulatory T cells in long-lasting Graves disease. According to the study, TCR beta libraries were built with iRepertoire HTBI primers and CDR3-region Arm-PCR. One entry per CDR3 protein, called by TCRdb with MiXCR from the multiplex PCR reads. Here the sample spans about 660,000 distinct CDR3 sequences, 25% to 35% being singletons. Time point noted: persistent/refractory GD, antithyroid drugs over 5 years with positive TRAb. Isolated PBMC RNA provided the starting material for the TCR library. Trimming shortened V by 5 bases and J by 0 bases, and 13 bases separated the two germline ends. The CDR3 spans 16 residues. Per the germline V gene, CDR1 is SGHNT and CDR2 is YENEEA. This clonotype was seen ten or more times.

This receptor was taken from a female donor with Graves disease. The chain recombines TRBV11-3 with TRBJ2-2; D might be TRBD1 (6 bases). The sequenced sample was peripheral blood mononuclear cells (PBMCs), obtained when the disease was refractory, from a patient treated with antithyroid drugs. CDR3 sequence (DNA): TGTGCCAGCAGCCCCTGGACAGATACGAACACCGGGGAGCTGTTTTTT. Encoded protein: CASSPWTDTNTGELFF.